The subject of this entry is one T cell receptor beta chain. Its antigen remains unidentified. Naive cells were sorted as CD45RO-, CCR7+, CD27+ and CD95-. This sample stems from a study of CXCR3-negative and CXCR3-positive naive CD8 T cells. Overall study results and limits: CXCR3-positive naive cells had more hydrophobic TRB CDR3s than CXCR3-negative naive cells.

In preparing the TRB cDNA libraries, 5' RACE with UMI labels was used. TCRdb derives one entry per CDR3 protein from the 5' RACE reads, leaving out DNA. The sample includes some 100,000 distinct CDR3 sequences. CDR3 length: 15 amino acids. CDR1 is LGHNA, CDR2 YSLEER, per germline. The chain carries TRBV4-3 and TRBJ1-6; absent DNA, TCRdb's TRBD1 call cannot be checked. The sequence was obtained from a human donor in good health. Some clones in this sample may be carry-over from other donors' samples. The sequencing input was naive CXCR3+ CD8+ T cells from blood. The subset here: CD45RO-CCR7+CD27+CD95- naive CD8+ T cells expressing CXCR3 (TNR3+). CDR3 sequence reads: CASSQDTGPDSPLHF.